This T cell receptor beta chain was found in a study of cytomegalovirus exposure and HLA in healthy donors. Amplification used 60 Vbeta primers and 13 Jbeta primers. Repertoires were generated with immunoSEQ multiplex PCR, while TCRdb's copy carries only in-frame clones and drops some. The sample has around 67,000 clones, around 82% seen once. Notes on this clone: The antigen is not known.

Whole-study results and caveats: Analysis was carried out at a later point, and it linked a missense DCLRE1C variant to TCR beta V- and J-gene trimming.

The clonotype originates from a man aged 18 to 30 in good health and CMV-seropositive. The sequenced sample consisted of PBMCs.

The CDR3 is CASSDGTVPYGYTF. CDR3 in DNA: TGTGCCAGCAGTGACGGGACAGTTCCTTATGGCTACACCTTC. V is TRBV6-1 and J is TRBJ1-2; 7 bases fit TRBD1. Germline CDR1 is MNHNS and CDR2 is SASEGT. The J segment lost 5 bases and the V segment lost 3 bases, leaving 6 bases of the junction unmatched. The CDR3 runs 14 residues.